The 19 T cell receptor beta chains below were found in one sample sequenced in a study of T cells in Graves' hyperthyroidism and ophthalmopathy. TCR beta CDR3 regions were amplified from RNA. When the TCR CDR3 underwent first-round RT-PCR, the HTBI primer set was used. TCRdb fed the multiplex PCR reads into MiXCR, producing one record per CDR3 protein. Of under 600,000 distinct CDR3 sequences listed, 16% were seen once; the top ten hold more than 3%. Sequencing input: blood. Receptors were obtained from a woman in her thirties or forties with Graves' ophthalmopathy.

Many counts were recorded for this clonotype. V is TRBV7-8 and J is TRBJ2-1; D not resolved. Germline V gene sequence: CDR1 SGHVS, CDR2 FQNEAQ. The V end was cut by 5 bases, the J end by 0 bases, with 17 bases between. The CDR3 loop spans 17 amino acids. CDR3 sequence reads: CASSPRARASSYNEQFF. CDR3 sequence (DNA): TGTGCCAGCAGCCCCCGAGCTCGCGCTAGCTCCTACAATGAGCAGTTCTTC.

The chain recombines TRBV15 with TRBJ1-2; D unresolved. CDR1 is LNHNV, CDR2 YYDKDF, per germline (reference sequence). V was trimmed by 8 bases and J by 0 bases, leaving 13 bases between them. The CDR3 contains 14 residues. The CDR3 loop is CATLVRGTNYGYTF. Here the CDR3 DNA reads TGTGCCACCTTAGTGAGAGGGACTAACTATGGCTACACCTTC.

This chain joins TRBV4-1 and TRBJ2-2, with D perhaps given as TRBD1 or TRBD2 (6 bases each). The V gene lost 0 bases and the J gene lost 0 bases, with 14 bases spanning the gap. The CDR3 is 18 residues long. CDR1 is MGHRA and CDR2 is YSYEKL in the germline V gene. The CDR3 DNA follows: TGCGCCAGCAGCCAAGAGACATGGGGGGCAGCGAACACCGGGGAGCTGTTTTTT. Its protein product is CASSQETWGAANTGELFF.

At least ten counts were recorded for this clonotype. The J gene is TRBJ2-1, the V gene TRBV7-9; either TRBD1 or TRBD2 may supply D (5 bases each). Looked up from germline, CDR1 is SEHNR and CDR2 is FQNEAQ (reference sequence). CDR3 size: 14 residues. Trimming stripped 0 bases from V and 8 bases from J, with 11 bases between. DNA for the CDR3: TGTGCCAGCAGCTTAGCCTACGTGGGGGATGAGCAGTTCTTC. It yields the protein CASSLAYVGDEQFF.

The chain carries TRBV3-1 and TRBJ1-1, with 8 nucleotides matching TRBD1. The junction had 24 bases not matched to a gene; V was cut back by 4 bases and J by 5 bases. Germline lookup yields CDR1 LGHDT and CDR2 YNNKEL (reference sequence). This CDR3 region has 20 residues. CDR3 coding DNA: TGTGCCAGCAGCCCTTCTTGGGGGAGGACAGGGAAAAAGAGAGGGACTGAAGCTTTCTTT. Translated, it gives CASSPSWGRTGKKRGTEAFF. The full variable domain, rest sourced from reference TRBV3-1 and TRBJ1-1, is DTAVSQTPKYLVTQMGNDKSIKCEQNLGHDTMYWYKQDSKKFLKIMFSYNNKELIINETVPNRFSPKSPDKAHLNLHINSLELGDSAVYFCASSPSWGRTGKKRGTEAFFGQGTRLTVV.

The chain has TRBV20-1 and TRBJ1-6; 12 nucleotides match TRBD1. The germline CDR1 and CDR2 sequences are DFQATT and SNEGSKA (reference sequence). The ends lost 4 bases at V and 7 bases at J; junction bases unmatched: 8. The CDR3 has 16 residues. CDR3 sequence: CSATGTGGAGNSPLHF. CDR3 DNA sequence: TGCAGTGCTACCGGGACAGGGGGCGCGGGGAATTCACCCCTCCACTTT.

V and J are TRBV29-1 and TRBJ2-3, with 14 bases aligning to TRBD2. V lost 5 bases and J lost 1; bases outside the gene matches: 2. The germline V gene encodes CDR1 SQVTM and CDR2 ANQGSEA. The CDR3 spans 15 residues. The chain's CDR3 is CSVSGLAGGTDTQYF. As DNA, the CDR3 is TGCAGCGTTTCGGGACTAGCGGGAGGCACAGATACGCAGTATTTT.

This clonotype was seen repeatedly, ten times or more. The V call is TRBV7-2, the J call TRBJ1-2; the D is unclear. The CDR3 runs 16 residues. Trimming removed 1 base at V and 5 bases at J, with 17 bases between. CDR1 and CDR2 from the germline V gene are SGHTA and FQGNSA. CDR3 nucleotides: TGTGCCAGCAGCTTAGTGCAGGTCTCCGCGTCGTATGGCTACACCTTC. Translating it yields CASSLVQVSASYGYTF.

CDR3 protein: CASRPGMSTDTQYF. The CDR3 DNA sequence: TGCGCCAGCAGGCCTGGAATGAGCACAGATACGCAGTATTTT. V gene TRBV5-1 combines with J gene TRBJ2-3; D not resolved. The V gene lost 5 bases and the J gene lost 0 bases, with 10 bases spanning the gap. Per the germline V gene, CDR1 is SGHRS and CDR2 is YFSETQ. The CDR3 is 14 residues long.

This rearrangement joins TRBV10-3 to TRBJ2-1; D remains ambiguous. CDR1 and CDR2 (germline): ENHRY, SYGVKD. Trimming cost V 6 bases and J 5 bases, with 5 bases left between them. The CDR3 is 11 residues long. The CDR3 bases are TGTGCCATCAGAAAGGACAATGAGCAGTTCTTC. Encoded protein: CAIRKDNEQFF.

V is TRBV27 and J is TRBJ2-7; D ambiguous. The CDR3 spans 13 residues. Germline V gives CDR1 MNHEY, CDR2 SMNVEV (reference sequence). Trimming took 2 bases from V and 3 from J, leaving 8 bases between them. The CDR3 DNA sequence: TGTGCCAGCAGTTTAACATACGGCTACGAGCAGTACTTC. The encoded protein is CASSLTYGYEQYF.

This clonotype was detected many times. The J gene is TRBJ1-1, the V gene TRBV3-1, with D unclear. Between the trimmed V and J ends, which lost 0 bases and 6 bases, there was a span of 14 bases. CDR1 LGHDT and CDR2 YNNKEL come from the germline V gene (reference sequence). This CDR3 has 15 amino acids. The CDR3 sequence is CASSQDLVRRAEAFF. The CDR3 DNA is TGTGCCAGCAGCCAAGATCTGGTAAGGAGGGCTGAAGCTTTCTTT.

The chain links TRBV7-8 to TRBJ2-7, with D perhaps matching TRBD1 (5 bases). V shed 4 bases and J shed 5 bases, with 21 bases lying between them. The CDR3 consists of 16 residues. CDR1 is SGHVS, CDR2 FQNEAQ, per germline. The CDR3 protein is CASSSPLGQVDDEQYF. CDR3 sequence (DNA): TGTGCCAGCAGCTCTCCGTTGGGGCAGGTAGACGACGAGCAGTACTTC.

This clonotype was counted at least ten times. The gene calls are TRBV27 and TRBJ2-3; TRBD2 agrees at 10 bases. The length of the CDR3 is 15 residues. CDR1 is MNHEY and CDR2 is SMNVEV in the germline V gene (reference sequence). Trimming at V came to 6 bases and at J to 2 bases, leaving 5 bases not matched to a gene. The CDR3 region is CASRALAGHTDTQYF. CDR3 nucleotide sequence: TGTGCCAGCAGGGCACTAGCGGGGCACACAGATACGCAGTATTTT.

The chain couples TRBV5-1 to TRBJ1-4; TRBD1 matches at 8 bases. The CDR3 extends over 14 amino acids. V lost 0 bases and J lost 7; bases outside the gene matches: 2. Germline CDR1 reads SGHRS; CDR2 reads YFSETQ. CDR3 in DNA: TGCGCCAGCAGCTTGGCAACAGGGGGTGAAAAACTGTTTTTT. It encodes CASSLATGGEKLFF.

This clonotype was seen many times. The chain couples TRBV7-2 to TRBJ1-1; the D gene is possibly TRBD1 (6 bases). CDR3 length: 17 residues. Trimming left V 0 bases short and J 3 bases short, with 17 bases between. Per germline, CDR1 SGHTA and CDR2 FQGNSA. This CDR3 reads CASSLAGLGGGDTEAFF. The DNA of the CDR3 is TGTGCCAGCAGCTTAGCCGGCTTAGGGGGGGGAGACACTGAAGCTTTCTTT.

This clonotype was counted at least ten times. V is TRBV6-1 and J is TRBJ2-7; D is possibly TRBD1 (6 bases). The CDR3 consists of 14 residues. Germline CDR1 is MNHNS and CDR2 is SASEGT. V was trimmed by 8 bases and J by 6 bases, leaving 20 bases between them. The CDR3 protein is CASSADSRHVEQYF. For the CDR3, the DNA is TGTGCCAGCTCCGCGGACAGTCGGCACGTCGAGCAGTACTTC.

The chain links TRBV9 to TRBJ1-2, with TRBD1 as a possible D gene (5 bases). Germline values: CDR1 SGDLS, CDR2 YYNGEE. The V end was cut by 4 bases, the J end by 4 bases, with 14 bases between. This CDR3 spans 14 amino acids. The CDR3 reads CASSRDGGTYGYTF. DNA for the CDR3: TGTGCCAGCAGCCGGGATGGGGGGACCTATGGCTACACCTTC.

The V gene is TRBV14, the J gene TRBJ2-2; perhaps TRBD2 as D (5 bases). Germline assignment: CDR1 SGHDN and CDR2 FVKESK. The CDR3 contains 16 residues. V was shortened by 2 bases and J by 5 bases, with 15 bases between the two germline ends. In nucleotides, the CDR3 is TGTGCCAGCAGCCAAATCAAGGTGACGGGGACCGGGGAGCTGTTTTTT. Translated: CASSQIKVTGTGELFF.